The clone carrying this TCR beta chain came up many times. Unique molecular identifiers tagged the TCRbeta library. One entry per CDR3 protein results from TCRdb running MiXCR on the PCR reads. The table has a few hundred thousand distinct CDR3 sequences, around 12% seen once. V dropped 4 bases and J dropped 4 bases, with 15 bases sitting between them. Germline lookup yields CDR1 MNHEY and CDR2 SVGAGI. The length of the CDR3 is 15 residues. This record comes from a study of T-cell reconstitution after alpha-beta-depleted transplantation in children. This receptor was taken from a human donor who donated a stem cell graft to a child with combined immunodeficiency. The input for sequencing was PBMCs from the stem cell graft donor, taken from the stem cell graft. The gene calls are TRBV6-5 and TRBJ2-3; D call uncertain. The CDR3 sequence: CASSFRAGIPDTQYF. The CDR3 DNA reads as TGTGCCAGCAGTTTTAGGGCCGGCATTCCAGATACGCAGTATTTT.